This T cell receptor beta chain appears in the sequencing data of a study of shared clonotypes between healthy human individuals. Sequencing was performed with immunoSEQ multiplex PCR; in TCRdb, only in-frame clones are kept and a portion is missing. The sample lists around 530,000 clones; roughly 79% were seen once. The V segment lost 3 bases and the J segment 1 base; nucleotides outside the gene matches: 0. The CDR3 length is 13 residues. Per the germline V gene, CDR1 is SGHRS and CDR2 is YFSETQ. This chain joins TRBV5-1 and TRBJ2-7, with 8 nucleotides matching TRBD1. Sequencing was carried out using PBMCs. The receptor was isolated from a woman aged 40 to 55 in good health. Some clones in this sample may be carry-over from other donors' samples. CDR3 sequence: CASSWDRSYEQYF. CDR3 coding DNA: TGCGCCAGCAGCTGGGACAGGTCCTACGAGCAGTACTTC.